The source of this T cell receptor (beta chain) is a study of PD-1 blockade in classical Hodgkin lymphoma. Sequencing used immunoSEQ multiplex PCR; TCRdb keeps in-frame clones, though not all of them. The sample comprises 57,000 or so clones, 88% of which are singletons, and around an eighth rests with the top ten. No patient escaped relapse after autologous stem cell transplantation, and brentuximab vedotin exposure varied. The sequencing here drew on peripheral blood mononuclear cells (PBMCs), taken at baseline. The TCR sequence derives from a human donor with classical Hodgkin lymphoma.

CDR3 sequence reads: CASSLESSYEQYF. CDR3 nucleotide sequence: TGTGCCAGCAGCCTCGAGAGTTCTTACGAGCAGTACTTC. The chain carries TRBV13 and TRBJ2-7; D remains unclear. V lost 5 bases and J 4 bases, leaving 12 bases between the germline ends. The CDR3 has 13 amino acids. Looked up from germline, CDR1 is PRHDT and CDR2 is FYEKMQ (reference sequence). Using reference TRBV13 and TRBJ2-7 for the parts outside the CDR3, the full variable domain is AAGVIQSPRHLIKEKRETATLKCYPIPRHDTVYWYQQGPGQDPQFLISFYEKMQSDKGSIPDRFSAQQFSDYHSELNMSSLELGDSALYFCASSLESSYEQYFGPGTRLTVT.